A single sample is the source of the 11 T cell receptor beta chains below, sequenced in a study of CD8 T cells in Susac syndrome. With random hexamers, reverse transcription was performed on about 0.5 to 1 ug of RNA. TCRdb ran MiXCR on the immunoSEQ multiplex PCR reads and lists one entry per CDR3 protein. The sample lists under 200,000 distinct CDR3 sequences, around 95% occurring once. Specimen: CD8+ T cells from PBMCs. These receptors were taken from a human donor with Susac syndrome.

The V and J genes are TRBV5-6 and TRBJ1-6; D not resolved. Germline V lookup: CDR1 SGHDT, CDR2 YYEEEE. This CDR3 contains 14 residues. V was trimmed by 0 bases and J by 0 bases, leaving 1 base between them. Here the CDR3 DNA reads TGTGCCAGCAGCTTGGGCTCCTATAATTCACCCCTCCACTTT. Translated, it gives CASSLGSYNSPLHF. Variable domain in full (rest from reference TRBV5-6 and TRBJ1-6): DAGVTQSPTHLIKTRGQQVTLRCSPKSGHDTVSWYQQALGQGPQFIFQYYEEEERQRGNFPDRFSGHQFPNYSSELNVNALLLGDSALYLCASSLGSYNSPLHFGNGTRLTVT.

This sequence joins TRBV20-1 and TRBJ1-1, with D possibly matching TRBD1 (6 bases). Germline lookup yields CDR1 DFQATT and CDR2 SNEGSKA (reference sequence). The CDR3 consists of 16 residues. V was cut by 1 base and J by 5 bases, with 20 bases left in between. The CDR3 DNA sequence: TGCAGTGCTAGAGGGAACCCTGACAGGTTTGAAACTGAAGCTTTCTTT. It translates to CSARGNPDRFETEAFF.

The rearrangement uses TRBV6-5 and TRBJ1-1; a weak D match, TRBD1 (5 bases). Trimming shortened V by 4 bases and J by 3 bases, and 12 bases separated the two germline ends. CDR1 and CDR2 (germline): MNHEY, SVGAGI. This CDR3 has 14 amino acids. CDR3 nucleotide sequence: TGTGCCAGCAGTTTACATCGGGGGGACACTGAAGCTTTCTTT. Encoded protein: CASSLHRGDTEAFF.

The chain employs TRBV6-6 and TRBJ2-5, with 8 positions matching TRBD2. V gave up 6 bases and J gave up 1 base; unmatched junction bases: 4. The CDR3 length is 14 residues. Germline-derived CDR1 and CDR2 are MNHNY and SVGAGI (reference sequence). The CDR3 loop reads CASRRAGAQETQYF. The CDR3 DNA follows: TGTGCCAGCAGAAGAGCGGGGGCCCAAGAGACCCAGTACTTC.

The J gene is TRBJ2-1, the V gene TRBV18; weak D call: TRBD2 (6 bases). This CDR3 has 16 amino acids. Germline-derived CDR1 and CDR2 are KGHSH and LQKENI. Deletions cut 4 bases from V and 10 bases from J, with 23 bases between. Written as DNA, the CDR3 is TGTGCCAGCTCACGGACCGGGACTGGTGAATGGAGCGAGCAGTTCTTC. Residues: CASSRTGTGEWSEQFF.

This chain joins TRBV4-1 and TRBJ2-7, with D unresolved. V was shortened by 4 bases and J by 0 bases, with 13 bases between the two germline ends. There are 15 residues in the CDR3. Germline lookup yields CDR1 MGHRA and CDR2 YSYEKL. The CDR3 region has the DNA TGCGCCAGCAGCCCCGATGAGTCGTCCTCCTACGAGCAGTACTTC. Protein: CASSPDESSSYEQYF.

The CDR3 region is CASSYGHPGQGAWTEAFF. CDR3 sequence (DNA): TGTGCCAGCAGCTATGGACATCCGGGACAGGGCGCGTGGACTGAAGCTTTCTTT. The V gene is TRBV7-9, the J gene TRBJ1-1; 9 bases are shared with TRBD1. Germline V gives CDR1 SEHNR, CDR2 FQNEAQ (reference sequence). The CDR3 is 18 amino acids. With 4 bases clipped from V and 5 bases from J, the junction kept 17 bases outside the gene matches.

The chain uses TRBV15 and TRBJ2-3; D remains ambiguous. Germline CDR1 reads LNHNV; CDR2 reads YYDKDF (reference sequence). CDR3 length: 14 amino acids. V lost 7 bases and J 0 bases, leaving 11 bases between the germline ends. CDR3 DNA: TGTGCCACCACTGGGTACCAGAGCACAGATACGCAGTATTTT. Translated: CATTGYQSTDTQYF.

The chain uses TRBV9 and TRBJ1-2; 7 positions agree with TRBD1. J lost 5 bases, V lost 2 bases, and 6 bases had no gene match. This CDR3 spans 14 amino acids. Germline assignment: CDR1 SGDLS and CDR2 YYNGEE. CDR3 region: CASSVDDRDYGYTF. The CDR3 nucleotides are TGTGCCAGCAGCGTGGATGACAGGGATTATGGCTACACCTTC.

The V call is TRBV5-5, the J call TRBJ1-1; D gene ambiguous. Trimming took 2 bases from V and 0 from J, leaving 8 bases between them. The CDR3 has 14 residues. Germline lookup yields CDR1 SGHKS and CDR2 YYEKEE (reference sequence). CDR3 residues: CASSFPPLNTEAFF. The CDR3 nucleotides are TGTGCCAGCAGCTTTCCACCACTGAACACTGAAGCTTTCTTT.

The chain is built from TRBV4-1 and TRBJ2-3; the match to TRBD1 covers 7 bases. V was clipped by 0 bases and J by 1 base; unmatched bases: 4. There are 16 residues in the CDR3. The germline V gene has CDR1 MGHRA and CDR2 YSYEKL. CDR3 protein: CASSQDGQEGTDTQYF. The CDR3 DNA reads TGCGCCAGCAGCCAAGATGGACAGGAGGGCACAGATACGCAGTATTTT.